Listed below are T cell receptor beta chains from one sample, sequenced in a study of blood T cell repertoires in COVID-19. Generated by immunoSEQ multiplex PCR, the TCRdb table keeps only in-frame clones and is missing some. The sample records approximately 100,000 clones, about 75% being singletons. The material sequenced was peripheral blood. The receptors come from a man aged 80 or over with acute or convalescent COVID-19. The conserved cysteine and the conserved F or W are not part of the CDR3 here. The order of the fields is CDR3 protein, CDR3 length, V gene, J gene.

ASSQSPPGNTIY,12,TRBV14,TRBJ1-3
ASSFRAQETQY,11,TRBV12-3/TRBV12-4,TRBJ2-5
AWSIGTSGYNEQF,13,TRBV30,TRBJ2-1
ASSLEGLWYEQY,12,TRBV5-1,TRBJ2-7
ASSLEGWTSGMYNEQF,16,TRBV5-6,TRBJ2-1
ASSYSRGITDTQY,13,TRBV6-2/TRBV6-3,TRBJ2-3
ASSRDSRSSGNTIY,14,TRBV19,TRBJ1-3
ASGLGRGTGELF,12,TRBV12-5,TRBJ2-2
ASSYSIVLAKNIQY,14,TRBV6-5,TRBJ2-4
SVDLATEAF,9,TRBV29-1,TRBJ1-1
ASSLGGLAVNEQF,13,TRBV6-5,TRBJ2-1
ASSLGGGGRTSEAF,14,TRBV7-2,TRBJ1-1
AWSVIRLAPKNTGELF,16,TRBV30,TRBJ2-2
AISDWGGEGQETQY,14,TRBV10-3,TRBJ2-5
ASSFGEREDEQF,12,TRBV11-3,TRBJ2-1
ASSGKLAGGYNEQF,14,TRBV6-1,TRBJ2-1
ASSSTYNEQF,10,TRBV5-6,TRBJ2-1
ASGSDRGRNQPQH,13,TRBV2,TRBJ1-5
ASSFVGGAQPQH,12,TRBV7-8,TRBJ1-5
ASSSPGGGYT,10,TRBV7-3,TRBJ1-2
AISESRQNNEQF,12,TRBV10-3,TRBJ2-1
ATSLSGDQETQY,12,TRBV15,TRBJ2-5
ASSPESAGELF,11,TRBV18,TRBJ2-2
ASSPGDRSYEQY,12,TRBV28,TRBJ2-7
AWGRGGQGVQETQY,14,TRBV30,TRBJ2-5
ASRSPVGGEQY,11,TRBV28,TRBJ2-7
ASAGTGVHEQY,11,TRBV5-5,TRBJ2-7
ATSRVIRGEQY,11,TRBV15,TRBJ2-7
ASSYRANTGELF,12,TRBV6-2/TRBV6-3,TRBJ2-2
ASSLNRDNSPLH,12,TRBV7-9,TRBJ1-6
ASSPDRVRAF,10,TRBV6-2/TRBV6-3,TRBJ1-1
ASRPQMVVTGELF,13,TRBV6-5,TRBJ2-2
ASSHDSSYEQY,11,TRBV28,TRBJ2-7
ASSLDLAGAHEQY,13,TRBV5-4,TRBJ2-7
PPRDGGVSYNEQF,13,TRBV5-1,TRBJ2-1
ASSLVLAGGNEQF,13,TRBV19,TRBJ2-1
ASNPGQGTFNYGYT,14,TRBV6-2/TRBV6-3,TRBJ1-2
ASSLSAGGYEQY,12,TRBV7-3,TRBJ2-7
ASSSPSGGTDTQY,13,TRBV28,TRBJ2-3
ASSPNSGVYNEQF,13,TRBV6-2/TRBV6-3,TRBJ2-1
AVGLAGTPSYEQY,13,TRBV27,TRBJ2-7
ASSLDGHQPQH,11,TRBV28,TRBJ1-5
ASSTDRFNYGYT,12,TRBV7-9,TRBJ1-2
AGHRENEKLF,10,TRBV2,TRBJ1-4
ASSPGGGRYEQY,12,TRBV7-2,TRBJ2-7
AWSVGSYEQY,10,TRBV30,TRBJ2-7
SVEDPREVDEQF,12,TRBV29-1,TRBJ2-1
ASSVVGTGDDEQF,13,TRBV9,TRBJ2-1
AIRAGGPSGANVLT,14,TRBV10-3,TRBJ2-6
ASSEGVHNQPQH,12,TRBV5-5,TRBJ1-5
ATSDSSYDAGELF,13,TRBV24-1,TRBJ2-2
ASSFRGSRSYNEQF,14,TRBV5-5,TRBJ2-1
ASSLQGAYNEQF,12,TRBV28,TRBJ2-1
ASSSVAGVEDTQY,13,TRBV5-4,TRBJ2-3
AISARQGSGYT,11,TRBV10-3,TRBJ1-2